These T cell receptor beta chains were read from a single sample in a study of blood T cell repertoires in COVID-19. Repertoires were generated with immunoSEQ multiplex PCR, while TCRdb's copy carries only in-frame clones and drops some. The sample lists 380,000 or so clones, around 90% seen once, with roughly 2% in the top ten. Sequenced sample: PBMCs or T cells enriched from blood (not recorded which). The receptors derive from a woman aged 40 to 49 with acute COVID-19. Each CDR3 is given with its conserved first and last residue. Fields, in order: clone size, D gene, J gene, V gene, CDR3 protein, CDR3 DNA. The D gene is left open where the match is weak. Expanded clones are given a class, and other clones once, few, many or no size at all.

-	-	TRBJ1-6	TRBV19	CASSVGAYNSPLHF	TGTGCCAGTAGTGTAGGCGCCTATAATTCACCCCTCCACTTT
once	TRBD2	TRBJ2-3	TRBV11-2	CASSFLAGAQLGQYF	TGTGCCAGCAGCTTTCTAGCGGGGGCACAGTTGGGGCAGTATTTT
-	-	TRBJ1-2	TRBV5-4	CASSLMGLANYGYTF	TGTGCCAGCAGCTTGATGGGGCTGGCTAACTATGGCTACACCTTC
-	TRBD1	TRBJ1-4	TRBV5-1	CASSLARQGDEKLFF	TGCGCCAGCAGCTTGGCCCGGCAGGGGGATGAAAAACTGTTTTTT
-	-	TRBJ1-3	TRBV25-1	CASSERTDSGNTIYF	TGTGCCAGCAGTGAAAGGACAGACTCTGGAAACACCATATATTTT
-	TRBD1	TRBJ1-5	TRBV28	CASTTQGGNQPQHF	TGTGCCAGCACCACACAGGGGGGCAATCAGCCCCAGCATTTT
-	TRBD1	TRBJ1-1	TRBV7-6	CASSTLQGTLSEAFF	TGTGCCAGCAGCACCCTACAGGGGACATTATCTGAAGCTTTCTTT
-	-	TRBJ1-5	TRBV7-7	CASSLEEGGLSNQPQHF	TGTGCCAGCAGCTTAGAGGAGGGTGGGCTGAGCAATCAGCCCCAGCATTTT
-	-	TRBJ1-1	TRBV19	CASTDRLKNTEAFF	TGTGCCAGTACCGACAGGCTTAAGAACACTGAAGCTTTCTTT
-	-	TRBJ2-7	TRBV5-1	CASSSLRNRAGEQYF	TGCGCCAGCAGCTCTTTAAGGAACAGGGCGGGCGAGCAGTACTTC
-	-	TRBJ1-3	TRBV4-1	CASSSPQQGSGNTIYF	TGCGCCAGCAGCTCCCCCCAACAGGGATCAGGAAACACCATATATTTT
-	TRBD1	TRBJ1-6	TRBV10-3	CAISVKDRGLDSPLHF	TGTGCCATCAGTGTAAAGGACAGGGGGCTGGATTCACCCCTCCACTTT
-	TRBD2	TRBJ2-3	TRBV4-1	CASSQEVSGGNTQYF	TGCGCCAGCAGCCAAGAGGTTAGCGGGGGCAATACGCAGTATTTT
-	TRBD2	TRBJ2-7	TRBV2	CASRSSGGSYEQYF	TGTGCCAGCCGGTCTAGCGGGGGTTCCTACGAGCAGTACTTC
-	-	TRBJ2-2	TRBV5-4	CASSLDGPPTELFF	TGTGCCAGCAGCTTGGATGGGCCCCCGACGGAGCTGTTTTTT
-	TRBD1	TRBJ2-7	TRBV10-3	CAARTDRANEQYF	TGTGCCGCAAGAACGGACAGGGCCAACGAGCAGTACTTC
once	-	TRBJ2-3	TRBV30	CAWSTGVADTQYF	TGTGCCTGGAGTACGGGGGTCGCAGATACGCAGTATTTT
-	-	TRBJ2-7	TRBV30	CAWSVLGVSSYEQYF	TGTGCCTGGAGTGTTTTAGGGGTCAGCTCCTACGAGCAGTACTTC
-	TRBD2	TRBJ2-1	TRBV9	CASSVSGASYNEQFF	TGTGCCAGCAGCGTAAGCGGGGCCTCCTACAATGAGCAGTTCTTC
once	-	TRBJ1-5	TRBV5-8	CASSSRRSLSNQPQHF	TGTGCCAGCAGCTCCAGACGGAGTTTGAGCAATCAGCCCCAGCATTTT
-	TRBD2	TRBJ2-7	TRBV15	CATSRDRVSGGTYEQYF	TGTGCCACCAGCAGAGATAGGGTTAGCGGGGGGACCTACGAGCAGTACTTC
-	TRBD1	TRBJ1-5	TRBV7-9	CASSSAGTGLGQPQHF	TGTGCCAGCAGCTCGGCGGGGACAGGATTAGGTCAGCCCCAGCATTTT
-	TRBD1	TRBJ1-1	TRBV15	CATSRATGGNTEAFF	TGTGCCACCAGCAGAGCGACAGGGGGTAACACTGAAGCTTTCTTT
once	-	TRBJ2-2	TRBV6-6	CASSYSSRITGELFF	TGTGCCAGCAGTTACTCTAGCCGGATCACCGGGGAGCTGTTTTTT
-	TRBD1	TRBJ1-1	TRBV19	CASRTGVTEAFF	TGTGCCAGTAGGACAGGGGTCACTGAAGCTTTCTTT
-	-	TRBJ2-7	TRBV29-1	CSVGGLIGGGIYEQYF	TGCAGCGTTGGAGGTCTAATAGGGGGGGGAATCTACGAGCAGTACTTC
-	TRBD1	TRBJ1-1	TRBV11-2	CASSYEQGFEDTEAFF	TGTGCCAGCAGCTATGAACAGGGGTTCGAAGACACTGAAGCTTTCTTT
-	TRBD1	TRBJ1-2	TRBV27	CASTRTGGNYGYTF	TGTGCCAGCACCAGGACAGGGGGGAACTATGGCTACACCTTC
-	TRBD2	TRBJ2-1	TRBV27	CASSLWRGGLNEQFF	TGTGCCAGCAGTTTATGGCGGGGGGGCCTTAATGAGCAGTTCTTC
-	TRBD2	TRBJ2-5	TRBV7-9	CASRASGSQETQYF	TGTGCCAGCAGGGCTAGCGGGAGCCAAGAGACCCAGTACTTC
-	-	TRBJ1-1	TRBV5-6	CASMARWEGSFTEAFF	TGTGCCAGCATGGCTCGGTGGGAGGGGAGTTTCACTGAAGCTTTCTTT
-	-	TRBJ2-2	TRBV5-1	CASSSDPQGRNTGELFF	TGCGCCAGCAGCTCGGACCCCCAGGGGAGGAACACCGGGGAGCTGTTTTTT
-	TRBD1	TRBJ1-6	TRBV7-9	CASSRGQESSYNSPLHF	TGTGCCAGCAGTCGTGGACAGGAGAGCTCCTATAATTCACCCCTCCACTTT
-	-	TRBJ2-3	TRBV6-1	CASSDILAAQYF	TGTGCCAGCAGTGATATACTAGCCGCGCAGTATTTT
-	TRBD1	TRBJ1-1	TRBV5-4	CASSPDRGPLWTEAFF	TGTGCCAGCAGCCCAGACAGGGGACCGCTGTGGACTGAAGCTTTCTTT
-	-	TRBJ1-1	TRBV7-8	CASSWAYTEAFF	TGTGCCAGCAGCTGGGCGTATACTGAAGCTTTCTTT
-	-	TRBJ2-1	TRBV6-5	CASSYGREYNEQFF	TGTGCCAGCAGTTACGGTCGGGAGTACAATGAGCAGTTCTTC
-	TRBD2	TRBJ2-2	TRBV4-1	CASARGGNTGELFF	TGCGCCAGCGCCCGGGGGGGGAACACCGGGGAGCTGTTTTTT
-	-	TRBJ2-5	TRBV9	CASSVGLSGGARETQYF	TGTGCCAGCAGCGTAGGGTTGTCTGGGGGGGCTCGGGAGACCCAGTACTTC
-	TRBD1	TRBJ2-5	TRBV29-1	CSVDRGRETQYF	TGCAGCGTGGACAGGGGACGGGAGACCCAGTACTTC
-	-	TRBJ1-4	TRBV21-1	CASSKARDREFATNEKLFF	TGTGCCAGCAGCAAAGCCAGGGACAGGGAGTTTGCAACTAATGAAAAACTGTTTTTT
once	TRBD2	TRBJ2-7	TRBV10-3	CASGTSGGSYEQYF	TGTGCCAGCGGGACTAGCGGGGGCTCCTACGAGCAGTACTTC
-	TRBD1	TRBJ1-1	TRBV6-4	CASSALPGQGAEAFF	TGTGCCAGCAGTGCCTTACCCGGACAGGGGGCTGAAGCTTTCTTT
-	-	TRBJ2-7	TRBV18	CASSPQGLLLEQYF	TGTGCCAGCTCACCGCAGGGATTGTTACTCGAGCAGTACTTC
once	-	TRBJ1-1	TRBV5-1	CASSLTGEVTEAFF	TGCGCCAGCAGCTTGACGGGGGAGGTAACTGAAGCTTTCTTT
few	-	TRBJ1-2	TRBV29-1	CSVEGRDTHGYTF	TGCAGCGTTGAAGGTCGGGACACTCACGGCTACACCTTC
-	-	TRBJ1-6	TRBV4-1	CASSQDGGAAYNSPLHF	TGCGCCAGCAGCCAAGATGGGGGGGCCGCCTATAATTCACCCCTCCACTTT
few	-	TRBJ1-5	TRBV6-1	CASSENRGAPNQPQHF	TGTGCCAGCAGTGAAAATCGGGGGGCGCCGAATCAGCCCCAGCATTTT
once	TRBD1	TRBJ2-7	TRBV5-1	CASSLAQGAGYEQYF	TGCGCCAGCAGCTTGGCGCAGGGGGCCGGCTACGAGCAGTACTTC
-	TRBD1	TRBJ1-1	TRBV30	CAWRQGVNTEAFF	TGTGCCTGGAGACAGGGGGTGAACACTGAAGCTTTCTTT
-	-	TRBJ1-2	TRBV5-6	CASSKTPGGVENYGYTF	TGTGCCAGCAGCAAAACCCCCGGCGGGGTAGAAAACTATGGCTACACCTTC
-	-	TRBJ2-7	TRBV27	CASSSPTSPYEQYF	TGTGCCAGCAGTTCACCGACTAGTCCCTACGAGCAGTACTTC
-	-	TRBJ1-2	TRBV12-3/TRBV12-4	CASSTPGNGYTF	TGTGCCAGCAGTACCCCAGGGAACGGCTACACCTTC
-	-	TRBJ2-1	TRBV4-2	CASSLQGRDEQFF	TGTGCCAGCAGCCTACAGGGTAGGGATGAGCAGTTCTTC
-	TRBD1	TRBJ1-1	TRBV27	CASSPRWGSRTTGSLGNTEAFF	TGTGCCAGCAGTCCACGGTGGGGGTCCCGTACGACAGGGTCATTAGGGAACACTGAAGCTTTCTTT
-	-	TRBJ1-2	TRBV4-1	CASSHQDRGTYGYTF	TGCGCCAGCAGCCACCAGGACAGAGGCACCTATGGCTACACCTTC
few	-	TRBJ1-1	TRBV27	CASSWTVRGEAFF	TGTGCCAGCAGTTGGACAGTTAGGGGTGAAGCTTTCTTT
-	TRBD1	TRBJ1-2	TRBV27	CASSSRTGSGSGYTF	TGTGCCAGCAGTTCCCGGACAGGGAGTGGCTCTGGCTACACCTTC
-	-	TRBJ1-5	TRBV19	CASSIESDMYSNQPQHF	TGTGCCAGTAGTATAGAGTCAGATATGTATAGCAATCAGCCCCAGCATTTT